One TCR beta chain is described in this entry. In the source study's methods: Estimation of nucleated cell counts relied on the amplification of reference gene primers. Method: immunoSEQ multiplex PCR; TCRdb's copy keeps in-frame clones and lacks some. V and J calls and clone size are copied from that table; D and trimming were computed from the DNA. Among a few hundred thousand clones listed, 65% to 90% were seen once. This sample was included in a study of blood T cell repertoires in COVID-19. Study overall: The United States, Italy and Spain provided the acute and convalescent COVID-19 samples.

The length of the CDR3 is 15 residues. V lost 0 bases to trimming and J lost 0 bases, with 9 bases between them. Germline loops: CDR1 MNHEY, CDR2 SVGEGT. The chain recombines TRBV6-2 or TRBV6-3 with TRBJ2-7, with D perhaps TRBD2 (5 bases). Material for sequencing was peripheral blood. The clonotype comes from a woman aged 40 to 50 who had recovered from COVID-19. In nucleotides, the CDR3 is TGTGCCAGCAGTTACTCCCGGGGAACCTCCTACGAGCAGTACTTC. Its translation is CASSYSRGTSYEQYF.